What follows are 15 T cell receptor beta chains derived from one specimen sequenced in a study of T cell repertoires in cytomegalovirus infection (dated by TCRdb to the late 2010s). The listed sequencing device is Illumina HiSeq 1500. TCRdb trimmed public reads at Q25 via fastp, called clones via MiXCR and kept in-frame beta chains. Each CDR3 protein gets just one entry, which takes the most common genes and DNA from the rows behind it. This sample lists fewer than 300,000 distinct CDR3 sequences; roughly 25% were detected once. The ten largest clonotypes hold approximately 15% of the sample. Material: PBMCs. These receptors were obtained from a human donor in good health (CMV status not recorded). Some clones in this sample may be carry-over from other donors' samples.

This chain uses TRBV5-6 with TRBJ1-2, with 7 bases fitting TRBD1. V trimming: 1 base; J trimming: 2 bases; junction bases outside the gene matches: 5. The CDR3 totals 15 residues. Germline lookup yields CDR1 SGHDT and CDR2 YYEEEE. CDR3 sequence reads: CASSLRAGGNYGYTF. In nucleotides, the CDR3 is TGTGCCAGCAGCTTGCGGGCAGGGGGGAACTATGGCTACACCTTC. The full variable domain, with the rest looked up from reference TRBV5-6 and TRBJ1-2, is DAGVTQSPTHLIKTRGQQVTLRCSPKSGHDTVSWYQQALGQGPQFIFQYYEEEERQRGNFPDRFSGHQFPNYSSELNVNALLLGDSALYLCASSLRAGGNYGYTFGSGTRLTVV.

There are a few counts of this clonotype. CDR3 region: CASSSPRQAFF. Written as DNA, the CDR3 is TGTGCCAGCAGCAGCCCCCGGCAAGCTTTCTTT. The J gene is TRBJ1-1, the V gene TRBV6-5, with D unclear. Germline V gene sequence: CDR1 MNHEY, CDR2 SVGAGI. The CDR3 is 11 amino acids. V lost 6 bases, J lost 9 bases, and 11 bases lay in between.

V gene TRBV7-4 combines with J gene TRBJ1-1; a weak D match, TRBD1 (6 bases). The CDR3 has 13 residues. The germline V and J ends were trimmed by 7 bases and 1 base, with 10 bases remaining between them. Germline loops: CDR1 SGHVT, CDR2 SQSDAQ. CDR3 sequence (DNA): TGTGCCAGCACAAAGACAGGGAACACTGAAGCTTTCTTT. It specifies CASTKTGNTEAFF. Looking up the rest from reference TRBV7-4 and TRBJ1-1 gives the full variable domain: GAGVSQSPRYKVAKRGRDVALRCDSISGHVTLYWYRQTLGQGSEVLTYSQSDAQRDKSGRPSGRFSAERPERSVSTLKIQRTEQGDSAVYLCASTKTGNTEAFFGQGTRLTVV.

The CDR3 reads CASSGGLAGAGTQYF. The CDR3 nucleotides are TGTGCCAGCAGCGGGGGACTAGCGGGAGCGGGGACCCAGTACTTC. The chain couples TRBV7-9 to TRBJ2-5; TRBD2 matches at 14 bases. V lost 5 bases and J lost 7; bases outside the gene matches: 6. The CDR3 spans 15 residues. Germline-derived CDR1 and CDR2 are SEHNR and FQNEAQ (reference sequence). Based on the CDR3 plus reference TRBV7-9 and TRBJ2-5, the full variable domain is DTGVSQNPRHKITKRGQNVTFRCDPISEHNRLYWYRQTLGQGPEFLTYFQNEAQLEKSRLLSDRFSAERPKGSFSTLEIQRTEQGDSAMYLCASSGGLAGAGTQYFGPGTRLLVL.

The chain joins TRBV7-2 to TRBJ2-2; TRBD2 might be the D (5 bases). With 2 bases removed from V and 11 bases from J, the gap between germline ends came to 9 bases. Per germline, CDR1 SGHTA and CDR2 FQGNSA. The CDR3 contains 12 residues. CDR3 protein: CASSLSSGELFF. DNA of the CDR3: TGTGCCAGCAGCTTATCGTCGGGAGAGCTGTTTTTT.

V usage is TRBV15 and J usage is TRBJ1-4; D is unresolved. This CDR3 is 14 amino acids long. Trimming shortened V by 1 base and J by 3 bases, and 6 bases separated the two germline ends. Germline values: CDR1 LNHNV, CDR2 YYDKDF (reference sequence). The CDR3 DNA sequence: TGTGCCACCAGCAGAGGCAGGTCTAATGAAAAACTGTTTTTT. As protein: CATSRGRSNEKLFF.

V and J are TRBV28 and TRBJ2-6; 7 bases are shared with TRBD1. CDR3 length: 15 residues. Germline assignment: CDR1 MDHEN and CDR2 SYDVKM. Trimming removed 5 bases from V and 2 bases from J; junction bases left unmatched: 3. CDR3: CASSGQGAGANVLTF. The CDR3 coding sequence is TGTGCCAGCAGTGGGCAGGGGGCTGGGGCCAACGTCCTGACTTTC.

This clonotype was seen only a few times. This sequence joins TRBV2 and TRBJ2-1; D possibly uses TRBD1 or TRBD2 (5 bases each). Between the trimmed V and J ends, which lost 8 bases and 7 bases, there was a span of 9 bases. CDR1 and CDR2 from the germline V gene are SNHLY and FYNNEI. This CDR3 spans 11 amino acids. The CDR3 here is CASSGGNEQFF. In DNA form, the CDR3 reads TGTGCCAGCTCTGGGGGTAATGAGCAGTTCTTC.

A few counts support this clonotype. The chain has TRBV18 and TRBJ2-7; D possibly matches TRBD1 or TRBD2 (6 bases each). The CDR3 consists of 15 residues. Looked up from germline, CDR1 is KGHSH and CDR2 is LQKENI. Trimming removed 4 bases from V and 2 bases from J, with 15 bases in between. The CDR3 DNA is TGTGCCAGCTCACGGGGGGCCCTCGCCCCCTACGAGCAGTACTTC. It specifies CASSRGALAPYEQYF.

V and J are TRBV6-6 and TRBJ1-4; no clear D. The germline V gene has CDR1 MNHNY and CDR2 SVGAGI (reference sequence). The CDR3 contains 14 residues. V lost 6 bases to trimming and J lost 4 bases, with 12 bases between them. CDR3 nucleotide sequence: TGTGCCAGCAGACCCGACGGTTTTAATGAAAAACTGTTTTTT. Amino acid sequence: CASRPDGFNEKLFF.

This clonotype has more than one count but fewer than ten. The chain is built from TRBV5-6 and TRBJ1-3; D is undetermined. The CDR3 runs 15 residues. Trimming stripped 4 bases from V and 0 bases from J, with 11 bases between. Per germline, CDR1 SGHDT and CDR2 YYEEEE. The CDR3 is CASSTPQSSGNTIYF. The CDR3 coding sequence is TGTGCCAGCAGCACTCCACAGAGCTCTGGAAACACCATATATTTT. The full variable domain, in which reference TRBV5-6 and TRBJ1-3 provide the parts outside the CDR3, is DAGVTQSPTHLIKTRGQQVTLRCSPKSGHDTVSWYQQALGQGPQFIFQYYEEEERQRGNFPDRFSGHQFPNYSSELNVNALLLGDSALYLCASSTPQSSGNTIYFGEGSWLTVV.

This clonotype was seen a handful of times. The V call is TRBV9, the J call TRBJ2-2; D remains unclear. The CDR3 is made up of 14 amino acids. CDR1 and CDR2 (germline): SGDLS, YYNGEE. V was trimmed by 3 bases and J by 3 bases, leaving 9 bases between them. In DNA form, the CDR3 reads TGTGCCAGCAGCGCGACATCCTACACCGGGGAGCTGTTTTTT. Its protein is CASSATSYTGELFF.

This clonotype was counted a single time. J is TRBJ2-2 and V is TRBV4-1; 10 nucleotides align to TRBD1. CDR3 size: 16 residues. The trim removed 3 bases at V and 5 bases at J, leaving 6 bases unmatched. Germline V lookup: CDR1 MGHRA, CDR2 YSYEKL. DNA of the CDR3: TGCGCCAGCAGCCAGCAGGACAGGGGGTATACCGGGGAGCTGTTTTTT. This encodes CASSQQDRGYTGELFF.

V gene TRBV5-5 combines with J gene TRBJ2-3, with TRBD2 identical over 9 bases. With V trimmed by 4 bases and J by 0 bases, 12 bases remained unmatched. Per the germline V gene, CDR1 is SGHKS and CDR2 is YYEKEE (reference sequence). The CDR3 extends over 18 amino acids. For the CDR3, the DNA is TGTGCCAGCAGCCTTCTTCCATCAGCGGGAGGTAGCACAGATACGCAGTATTTT. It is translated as CASSLLPSAGGSTDTQYF.

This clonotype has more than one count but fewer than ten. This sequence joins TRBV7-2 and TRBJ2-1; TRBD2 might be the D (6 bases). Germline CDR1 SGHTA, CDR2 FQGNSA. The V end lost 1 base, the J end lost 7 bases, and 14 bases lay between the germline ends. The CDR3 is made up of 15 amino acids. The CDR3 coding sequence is TGTGCCAGCAGCTTAGTGCCTAGCGTGGGGAATGAGCAGTTCTTC. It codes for CASSLVPSVGNEQFF.